The T cell receptor (beta chain) described here comes from a study of blood T cell repertoires in COVID-19. Whole-study context: In each case, the material was cDNA or gDNA derived from T cells, B-cell-depleted T cells, or PBMCs.

This CDR3 has 14 amino acids. Per the germline V gene, CDR1 is MDHEN and CDR2 is SYDVKM. Trimming shortened V by 5 bases and J by 2 bases, and 12 bases separated the two germline ends. Measured with immunoSEQ multiplex PCR; TCRdb has only the in-frame clones, and not every one. The data hold 95,000 to 100,000 clones, with 91% observed a single time. The origin of this receptor is a man aged 45-65 years with acute or convalescent COVID-19. The sample comprised peripheral blood. V is TRBV28 and J is TRBJ1-2; TRBD1 might be the D (6 bases). CDR3 amino acids: CASSPGQRNYGYTF. CDR3 sequence (DNA): TGTGCCAGCAGTCCAGGACAGAGAAACTATGGCTACACCTTC.